This T cell receptor (beta chain) was captured by sequencing in a study of CD8 T cells in Susac syndrome. TCR beta from blood CD8+ and CD4+ T cells was sequenced. The authors negatively isolated CD8+ and CD4+ T cells and FACS-enriched TEMRA cells. Trimming took off 0 bases at V and 2 bases at J, with 8 bases between the two ends. Germline CDR1 reads MNHEY; CDR2 reads SMNVEV (reference sequence). The CDR3 consists of 14 residues. After extraction with the RNeasy kit, 0.5 to 1 ug of the RNA was reverse transcribed using random hexamers. The CDR3 of TCR beta was amplified by immunoSEQ multiplex PCR across 54 Vbeta and 13 Jbeta. TCRdb processed the immunoSEQ multiplex PCR reads anew with MiXCR; each CDR3 protein has one entry. The table has some 400,000 distinct CDR3 sequences, 85% seen once. This clonotype was seen more than once but under ten times.

Sequencing was carried out using CD8+ T cells from PBMCs. This TCR was recovered from a human donor with multiple sclerosis. The chain uses TRBV27 and TRBJ2-7; weak D call: TRBD1 (5 bases). The CDR3 DNA reads as TGTGCCAGCAGTTTATCTGGGGCTACCTACGAGCAGTACTTC. Translation: CASSLSGATYEQYF.